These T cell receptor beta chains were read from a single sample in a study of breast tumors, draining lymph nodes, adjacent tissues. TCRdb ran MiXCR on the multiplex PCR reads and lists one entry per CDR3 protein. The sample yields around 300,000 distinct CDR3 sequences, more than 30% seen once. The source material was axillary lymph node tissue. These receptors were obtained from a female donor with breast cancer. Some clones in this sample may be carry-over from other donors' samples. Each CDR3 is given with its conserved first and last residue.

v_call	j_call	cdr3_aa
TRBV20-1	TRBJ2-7	CSAQDVRTYEQYF
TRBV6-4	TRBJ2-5	CASSDRPQETQYF
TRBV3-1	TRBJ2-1	CASSQGPRGEQFF
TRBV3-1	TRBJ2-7	CASSQQYEQYF
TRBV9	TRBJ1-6	CASSPSLGQGNSPLHF
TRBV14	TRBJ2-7	CASSLLAGGPYEQYF
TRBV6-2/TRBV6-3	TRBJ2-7	CASSHGGLYEQYF
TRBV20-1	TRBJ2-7	CSAKPLAGHYEQYF
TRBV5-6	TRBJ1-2	CASSLEGGYTF
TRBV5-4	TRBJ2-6	CASSPASGANVLTF
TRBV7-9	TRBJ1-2	CASSPGTGYYGYTF
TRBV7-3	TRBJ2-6	CASSATGFSGANVLTF
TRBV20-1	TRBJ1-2	CSASRSGSYGYTF
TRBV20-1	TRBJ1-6	CSARDLVNGRSNSPLHF
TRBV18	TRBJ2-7	CASSQPQGYYEQYF
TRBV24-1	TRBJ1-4	CAAKTGGRF
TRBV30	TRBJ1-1	CARESGTGAEAFF
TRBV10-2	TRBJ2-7	CASRRGQNYEQYF
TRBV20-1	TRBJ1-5	CSALITAETQHF
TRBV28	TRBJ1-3	CASSQGHSFGTIYF
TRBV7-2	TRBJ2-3	CASSFTGGAYNEQYF
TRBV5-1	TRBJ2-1	CASSLGGTGDLGRSEQFF
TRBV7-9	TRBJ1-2	CALSEYGYTF
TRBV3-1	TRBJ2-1	CASSPRPTSGLYNEQFF
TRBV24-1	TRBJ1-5	CATMSDRGQGQPQHF
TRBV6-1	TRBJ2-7	CASSDPLTGRYF
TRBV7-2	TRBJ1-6	CASSLPRLRGVNNSPLRF
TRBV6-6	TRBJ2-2	CAAGQANTGELFF
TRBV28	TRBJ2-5	CASSNRGRETQYF
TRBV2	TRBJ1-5	CASSEQGRDQPQHF
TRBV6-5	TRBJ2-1	CASSHSLAGATNEQFF
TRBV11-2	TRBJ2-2	CASSEAGLAVTGELFF
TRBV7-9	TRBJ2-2	CASSLVLAGVIGTGELFF
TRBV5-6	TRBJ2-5	CASSSTGVQETQYF
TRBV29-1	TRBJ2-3	CSANRGLGDTQYF
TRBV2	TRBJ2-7	CASVWTSGTSYEQYF
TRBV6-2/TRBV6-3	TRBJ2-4	CASSPSRTSGNIQYF
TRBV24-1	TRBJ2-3	CATSDSGLAGGEQYF
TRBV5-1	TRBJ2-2	CASTDRQNTGELFF
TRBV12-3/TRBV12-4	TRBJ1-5	CASSLKGGSNQPQHF
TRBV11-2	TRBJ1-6	CASSLDPQDRQPPNSPLHF
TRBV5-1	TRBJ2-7	CASSLTRFYEQYF
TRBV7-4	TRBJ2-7	CASSFAGKFYEQYF
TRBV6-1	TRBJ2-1	CANYRRGGTYNEQFF
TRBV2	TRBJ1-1	CASNPSEGMNTEAFF
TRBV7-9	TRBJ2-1	CASSGGQDYERYNEQFF
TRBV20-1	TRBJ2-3	CSARGGAGQDTQYF
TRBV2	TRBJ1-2	CASSSPGQGIANYGYTF
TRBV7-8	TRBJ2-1	CASNATSVYNEQFF
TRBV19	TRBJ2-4	CASSMTGQGFLGKNIQYF
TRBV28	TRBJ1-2	CASRGASYGYTF
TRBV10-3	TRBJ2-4	CAISEDAGAGKNIQYF
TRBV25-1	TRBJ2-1	CASSGTGRSYNEQFF
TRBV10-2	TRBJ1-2	CASSEPLSFQSGYTF
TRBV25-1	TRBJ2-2	CASSERGELFF
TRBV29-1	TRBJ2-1	CSLSGLAVPNEQFF